This T cell receptor beta chain stems from a study of PD-1 blockade in classical Hodgkin lymphoma. Study findings and constraints: Newly diagnosed patients were reported to start with lower TCR diversity than healthy donors. Reasons behind the repertoire differences stay unclear, perhaps disease activity or earlier therapy.

In germline, CDR1 is MGHDK, CDR2 SYGVNS. The length of the CDR3 is 14 residues. Trimming pared 4 bases from V and 2 bases from J, leaving 9 bases between. This table comes from immunoSEQ multiplex PCR, and its TCRdb copy is limited to in-frame clones, with some not included. The sample carries tens of thousands of clones, over 90% recorded once. Time point described: newly diagnosed, previously untreated cHL patient sample. Comparators were PBMCs taken from newly diagnosed, untreated classical Hodgkin lymphoma. On this clone: The antigen remains undetermined.

Sequenced input: peripheral blood mononuclear cells (PBMCs). The V call is TRBV25-1, the J call TRBJ1-3; a weak D match, TRBD1 (6 bases). The TCR originated in a human donor with classical Hodgkin lymphoma. The DNA for the CDR3 is TGTGCCAGCAGTGGGACAGTTGCTGGAAACACCATATATTTT. Translated, it gives CASSGTVAGNTIYF.